The entry below describes one T cell receptor (beta chain). Its cognate antigen is unknown. These data belong to a study of somatic mutations in cytotoxic T cells in rheumatoid arthritis. Study-wide background: Each patient's diagnosis was followed right away by a blood draw (about 30 ml EDTA), before any treatment.

Study results and caveats: Multiple comparisons were not accounted for in the slight TRBV07 underrepresentation seen in rheumatoid arthritis patients. Age was associated with higher CD8+ clonality in rheumatoid arthritis patients, not in healthy controls.

Original handling: The authors compared patient CD8+ clones larger than 1% against published virus-specific TCRB sequences. Only a few of these clones matched. Method: immunoSEQ multiplex PCR; TCRdb's copy keeps in-frame clones and lacks some. V and J calls and clone size are given by that table; D and trimming were obtained from the DNA. Here the sample spans some 14,000 clones, about three quarters being singletons. This CDR3 contains 13 residues. J gave up 10 bases and V 9 bases, and 14 bases lay outside the gene matches. Germline CDR1 reads MDHEN; CDR2 reads SYDVKM. Input material: CD8+ T cells sorted from blood. This TCR derives from an adult with rheumatoid arthritis. The chain is built from TRBV28 and TRBJ1-1, with 7 bases matching TRBD1. The CDR3 is CASLSTGERRAFF. DNA of the CDR3: TGTGCCAGTCTTTCTACAGGGGAAAGGCGAGCTTTCTTT.